Sequencing of this TCR beta chain was carried out in a study of CD8 T cells in ankylosing spondylitis. Findings of the study overall: Prior literature has documented some motif variants in synovial fluid and blood from reactive arthritis. Disease-linked clones bore a CD8+ phenotype, appearing relatively rarely in peripheral blood. Reports say disease-linked clones showed up significantly more in matched ankylosing spondylitis synovial fluid. Seemingly characteristic of ankylosing spondylitis blood was a TCR beta motif consisting of about 8 highly homologous variants.

The CDR3 has 11 amino acids. The V end lost 3 bases, the J end lost 8 bases, and 4 bases lay between the germline ends. This clonotype was observed a few times. Its cognate antigen is unknown. TCRdb re-called the 5' RACE reads through MiXCR, storing one row per CDR3 protein. This table has 150,000 to 200,000 distinct CDR3 sequences, 10% to 15% appearing once. Sequencing used blood, either unsorted or a sorted T cell fraction (not recorded which). The receptor's source is a female donor with ankylosing spondylitis or in good health (not recorded which). The rearrangement uses TRBV12-3 or TRBV12-4 and TRBJ1-4; D is ambiguous. The CDR3, as DNA: TGTGCCAGCAGTTTGGGCGAAAAACTGTTTTTT. Its protein product is CASSLGEKLFF.